This T cell receptor (beta chain) was sequenced during a study of blood T cells in healthy people across ages. Notes on the study in general: A roughly linear fall in TCR beta diversity per million T cells was seen with increasing age. Naive CD4+ cells and diversity were both higher in long-lived donors than in aged donors.

PCR was performed a second time for about 6 to 11 cycles using a sample-barcoded 5' primer and a J-beta primer mix. TCRdb independently ran MiXCR on the 5' RACE reads; one entry per CDR3 protein. The data show about 1.4 million distinct CDR3 sequences, 59% seen once. Donors ranged from about 6 to 90 years old and were healthy Caucasians in Russia. Each individual donor underwent a draw of 8 to 10 milliliters of peripheral blood. CDR1 and CDR2 from the germline V gene are SGHNT and YYREEE (reference sequence). Trimming shortened V by 8 bases and J by 2 bases, and 14 bases separated the two germline ends. CDR3 length: 15 residues. Of note for this clonotype: Its target is not known.

V gene TRBV5-4 combines with J gene TRBJ2-6; D possibly matches TRBD1 or TRBD2 (5 bases each). The origin of this receptor is a man younger than 35 in good health. The specimen sequenced was blood. CDR3 nucleotide sequence: TGTGCCAGTCGGGACGAACACGCTGGGGCCAACGTCCTGACTTTC. It encodes CASRDEHAGANVLTF.